This TCR beta chain came from a study of OX40 agonist ivuxolimab in advanced cancers. The germline gives CDR1 MDHEN, CDR2 SYDVKM. V was pared by 2 bases and J by 13 bases, with 7 bases of the junction left unmatched. The CDR3 is 13 amino acids. TCRdb's copy holds only in-frame clones and misses some; the assay was immunoSEQ multiplex PCR. This table holds tens of thousands of clones, 88% found once. J is TRBJ2-4 and V is TRBV28, with 8 bases identical to TRBD1. This TCR derives from an adult with an advanced solid tumor such as melanoma, head and neck, liver or kidney cancer. The sequenced sample was CD4+ or CD8+ T cells sorted from blood, obtained in a trial of the OX40 agonist ivuxolimab. CDR3 DNA: TGTGCCAGCAGTTTACTCGGACAGGGCCAACAGTACTTC. Protein product: CASSLLGQGQQYF.